Listed below are T cell receptor beta chains from one sample, sequenced in a study of beta chain features in type 1 diabetes. Clones were sequenced by immunoSEQ multiplex PCR, and TCRdb holds only the in-frame ones, with some missing. The sample contains some 290,000 clones, roughly an eighth of which appear only once. The sequencing input was naive CD4+ T cells from blood. The receptor source for this set is a man younger than 45 with type 1 diabetes. The CDR3 runs from the conserved cysteine through the conserved F or W. Each record gives: J gene, V gene, D gene, clone size, CDR3 protein, CDR3 DNA. A D gene is named only where the DNA matches it firmly. Some rows have no size entry. The others give once, few or many, or a class for an expanded clone.

TRBJ2-5 | TRBV11-1 | TRBD1 | few | CASSNRDRGQETQYF | TGTGCCAGCAGCAACCGGGACAGGGGGCAAGAGACCCAGTACTTC
TRBJ2-5 | TRBV28 | TRBD1 | NA | CASRPADRGQAGTQYF | TGTGCCAGCAGGCCCGCGGACAGGGGACAGGCTGGGACCCAGTACTTC
TRBJ2-1 | TRBV5-4 | NA | few | CASSLVSVAYNEQFF | TGTGCCAGCAGCTTGGTTAGCGTTGCCTACAATGAGCAGTTCTTC
TRBJ2-3 | TRBV5-4 | TRBD1 | NA | CASSLGVTGTQYF | TGTGCCAGCAGCTTGGGGGTGACAGGGACGCAGTATTTT
TRBJ1-2 | TRBV28 | TRBD1 | NA | CASSFGDRGNYGYTF | TGTGCCAGCAGTTTCGGGGACAGGGGTAACTATGGCTACACCTTC
TRBJ1-2 | TRBV20-1 | TRBD1 | NA | CSALQGRGYTF | TGCAGTGCACTACAGGGGAGGGGCTACACCTTC
TRBJ2-1 | TRBV14 | NA | few | CASSRDFSNEQFF | TGTGCCAGCAGCCGGGACTTTTCCAATGAGCAGTTCTTC
TRBJ2-5 | TRBV7-2 | TRBD2 | NA | CASSLASGGIETQYF | TGTGCCAGCAGCTTAGCATCGGGAGGGATCGAGACCCAGTACTTC
TRBJ1-5 | TRBV30 | NA | once | CAWSGSRGQPQHF | TGTGCCTGGAGTGGAAGCCGGGGTCAGCCCCAGCATTTT
TRBJ1-1 | TRBV9 | TRBD1 | few | CASSVEGQGTTEAFF | TGTGCCAGCAGCGTAGAGGGACAGGGGACGACTGAAGCTTTCTTT
TRBJ2-4 | TRBV19 | TRBD1 | NA | CASRPTGEGAKNIQYF | TGTGCCAGTAGGCCAACAGGGGAAGGGGCCAAAAACATTCAGTACTTC
TRBJ2-4 | TRBV6-1 | TRBD1 | NA | CASGGQGTNIQYF | TGTGCCAGCGGGGGACAGGGGACAAACATTCAGTACTTC
TRBJ2-1 | TRBV12-5 | TRBD2 | few | CASGFSSGFYNEQFF | TGTGCTAGTGGTTTTTCTAGCGGGTTCTACAATGAGCAGTTCTTC
TRBJ1-1 | TRBV9 | NA | few | CASSPRPTGDTEAFF | TGTGCCAGCAGCCCTCGACCAACCGGGGACACTGAAGCTTTCTTT
TRBJ2-1 | TRBV7-2 | NA | NA | CASSLALPSEQFF | TGTGCCAGCAGCTTAGCGCTCCCTAGTGAGCAGTTCTTC
TRBJ2-7 | TRBV9 | TRBD2 | few | CASSRGGPGEQYF | TGTGCCAGCAGTCGGGGAGGGCCGGGTGAGCAGTACTTC
TRBJ2-3 | TRBV11-2 | NA | NA | CASSSGFRRPSTDTQYF | TGTGCCAGCAGCTCAGGATTTAGACGTCCTAGCACAGATACGCAGTATTTT
TRBJ2-7 | TRBV29-1 | TRBD2 | NA | CSAGTSGIYEQYF | TGCAGCGCCGGGACTAGCGGGATATACGAGCAGTACTTC
TRBJ2-3 | TRBV18 | TRBD2 | NA | CASSPLAGASDTQYF | TGTGCCAGCTCACCATTGGCGGGAGCATCAGATACGCAGTATTTT
TRBJ1-1 | TRBV20-1 | NA | few | CSAREETEAFF | TGCAGTGCTAGAGAGGAGACTGAAGCTTTCTTT
TRBJ1-1 | TRBV19 | NA | NA | CASSDIPNTEAFF | TGTGCCAGTAGTGACATTCCGAACACTGAAGCTTTCTTT
TRBJ1-2 | TRBV7-2 | NA | few | CASSPQGNDGYTF | TGTGCCAGCAGTCCACAGGGCAATGATGGCTACACCTTC
TRBJ2-1 | TRBV30 | TRBD2 | few | CALRLAGVLNEQFF | TGTGCCTTAAGACTAGCGGGAGTCCTAAATGAGCAGTTCTTC
TRBJ2-1 | TRBV7-9 | NA | few | CASRRDDNEQFF | TGTGCCAGCAGGCGGGACGACAATGAGCAGTTCTTC
TRBJ2-5 | TRBV30 | TRBD1 | few | CAWSSGGQETQYF | TGTGCCTGGAGCTCAGGGGGACAAGAGACCCAGTACTTC